These 20 T cell receptor beta chains originate from one sample sequenced in a study of blood T cell repertoires in COVID-19. Data came from immunoSEQ multiplex PCR; TCRdb stores just in-frame clones and leaves some out. Altogether some 42,000 clones are present, around 85% being singletons, with the ten largest covering 12%. Sequencing was performed on peripheral blood. Receptors were obtained from a human donor in a cohort sampled during active COVID-19.

The rearrangement uses TRBV7-8 and TRBJ1-2; 7 positions match TRBD1. The CDR3 spans 14 residues. Germline V gene data show CDR1 as SGHVS and CDR2 as FQNEAQ. Germline trimming cut 5 bases from V and 7 bases from J; bases unmatched to any gene: 10. The CDR3 sequence is CASSPDRAGGGYTF. The CDR3 DNA reads as TGTGCCAGCAGCCCAGACAGGGCGGGCGGTGGCTACACCTTC.

Concerning this clone itself: This CDR3 is also generated by other DNA sequences in the sample. The V call is TRBV5-1, the J call TRBJ2-1; D might be TRBD1 (5 bases). CDR1 and CDR2 from the germline V gene are SGHRS and YFSETQ. Trimming shortened V by 4 bases and J by 0 bases, and 11 bases separated the two germline ends. The CDR3 length is 15 residues. The chain's CDR3 is CASSPRQSSYNEQFF. Written as DNA, the CDR3 is TGCGCCAGCAGCCCCCGACAGAGCTCCTACAATGAGCAGTTCTTC.

The rearrangement uses TRBV5-1 and TRBJ2-7; 10 bases align to TRBD2. CDR3 length: 14 amino acids. Germline CDR1 and CDR2: SGHRS and YFSETQ. J gave up 3 bases and V 2 bases, and 2 bases lay outside the gene matches. CDR3 residues: CASSLAGGGYEQYF. The CDR3 region has the DNA TGCGCCAGCAGCTTAGCGGGAGGGGGCTACGAGCAGTACTTC.

The chain links TRBV11-2 to TRBJ2-5, with D tentatively TRBD1 (6 bases). Trimming took off 3 bases at V and 1 base at J, with 12 bases between the two ends. There are 15 residues in the CDR3. Germline loops: CDR1 SGHAT, CDR2 FQNNGV. CDR3 amino acids: CASSFPRGPQETQYF. CDR3 in DNA: TGTGCCAGCAGCTTCCCCAGGGGACCCCAAGAGACCCAGTACTTC.

This chain links TRBV18 with TRBJ2-5, with TRBD1 matching 9 bases. After removal of 3 bases from V and 5 bases from J, the junction contained 7 bases not matched to a gene. Per germline, CDR1 KGHSH and CDR2 LQKENI. The length of the CDR3 is 15 residues. The CDR3 is CASSPLQGAGETQYF. The CDR3 DNA reads TGTGCCAGCTCACCCCTACAGGGGGCAGGGGAGACCCAGTACTTC.

The genes are TRBV11-1 and TRBJ2-3; TRBD2 might be the D (6 bases). Germline CDR1 and CDR2: SGHAT and FQDESV (reference sequence). Trimming took 6 bases from V and 2 from J, leaving 12 bases between them. The CDR3 length is 14 residues. The CDR3: CASSGGLSTDTQYF. The CDR3 DNA reads TGTGCCAGCAGTGGGGGACTTTCCACAGATACGCAGTATTTT.

The chain combines TRBV7-9 with TRBJ1-1; D perhaps matches TRBD1 (6 bases). The length of the CDR3 is 14 residues. Germline CDR1 SEHNR, CDR2 FQNEAQ (reference sequence). The germline V and J ends were trimmed by 2 bases and 3 bases, with 10 bases remaining between them. CDR3 sequence reads: CASSLNRADTEAFF. CDR3 nucleotides: TGTGCCAGCAGCTTAAACAGGGCGGACACTGAAGCTTTCTTT.

The rearrangement uses TRBV7-8 and TRBJ2-3; D unclear. Germline V gene lookup returns CDR1 SGHVS and CDR2 FQNEAQ. This CDR3 region has 13 residues. Trimming cost V 4 bases and J 5 bases, with 10 bases left between them. The CDR3 spells CASSSQLQDTQYF. CDR3 DNA sequence: TGTGCCAGCAGCTCCCAGTTGCAAGATACGCAGTATTTT.

The chain is built from TRBV7-2 and TRBJ1-6; 8 nucleotides align to TRBD1. This CDR3 is 15 amino acids long. V gave up 5 bases and J gave up 7 bases; unmatched junction bases: 7. Germline CDR1 reads SGHTA; CDR2 reads FQGNSA. The CDR3 DNA follows: TGTGCCAGCAGCATACGACAGGGGCGCAATTCACCCCTCCACTTT. It specifies CASSIRQGRNSPLHF.

The V and J genes are TRBV9 and TRBJ2-5; 7 bases match TRBD2. V shed 3 bases and J 4 bases; nucleotides not matched to a gene: 15. The CDR3 runs 17 residues. Germline V gene sequence: CDR1 SGDLS, CDR2 YYNGEE. The DNA of the CDR3 is TGTGCCAGCAGCGCCCCCTTTGGGGCGGGGGATGGAGAGACCCAGTACTTC. Translated, it gives CASSAPFGAGDGETQYF. Full variable domain (missing parts from reference TRBV9 and TRBJ2-5): DSGVTQTPKHLITATGQRVTLRCSPRSGDLSVYWYQQSLDQGLQFLIQYYNGEERAKGNILERFSAQQFPDLHSELNLSSLELGDSALYFCASSAPFGAGDGETQYFGPGTRLLVL.

V usage is TRBV15 and J usage is TRBJ1-2, with 8 bases that match TRBD1. The CDR3 is made up of 14 amino acids. Germline values: CDR1 LNHNV, CDR2 YYDKDF (reference sequence). The V gene end was trimmed by 3 bases and the J gene end by 2 bases; junction bases not matched to a gene: 2. CDR3 region: CATSRDRANYGYTF. The CDR3 DNA sequence: TGTGCCACCAGCAGGGACAGGGCGAACTATGGCTACACCTTC.

This rearrangement joins TRBV28 to TRBJ2-6; D is unresolved. The CDR3 has 15 residues. Germline V gene data show CDR1 as MDHEN and CDR2 as SYDVKM. The germline V and J ends were trimmed by 3 bases and 2 bases, with 8 bases remaining between them. CDR3 bases: TGTGCCAGCAGTTTTACAGATGCTGGGGCCAACGTCCTGACTTTC. It yields the protein CASSFTDAGANVLTF.

This chain uses TRBV7-2 with TRBJ2-7; D call uncertain. V was shortened by 4 bases and J by 8 bases, with 9 bases between the two germline ends. Germline V gene data show CDR1 as SGHTA and CDR2 as FQGNSA. This CDR3 has 11 residues. This CDR3 reads CASSSLAKQYF. The CDR3 bases are TGTGCCAGCAGCTCCCTCGCGAAGCAGTACTTC.

The rearrangement uses TRBV3-1 (or the pseudogene TRBV3-2) and TRBJ2-2; D call uncertain. Germline CDR1 LGHDT, CDR2 YNNKEL (reference sequence). V gave up 3 bases and J gave up 2 bases, with 4 bases separating them. The CDR3 is 13 amino acids. The CDR3 nucleotides are TGTGCCAGCAGCCATTTAAACACCGGGGAGCTGTTTTTT. It specifies CASSHLNTGELFF.

CDR3 loop: CASSQDWRGGRGNEQFF. The CDR3 DNA follows: TGTGCCAGCAGCCAAGATTGGAGGGGGGGCCGGGGCAATGAGCAGTTCTTC. The chain couples TRBV4-2 to TRBJ2-1; TRBD2 is a possible D gene (7 bases). Germline assignment: CDR1 LGHNA and CDR2 YNFKEQ. The CDR3 has 17 residues. Trimming stripped 0 bases from V and 6 bases from J, with 18 bases between.

V usage is TRBV10-2 and J usage is TRBJ2-7; D unresolved. V lost 0 bases to trimming and J lost 6 bases, with 15 bases between them. The length of the CDR3 is 15 residues. Germline V gene data show CDR1 as WSHSY and CDR2 as SAAADI. The CDR3 reads CASSESPTTGSEQYF. The CDR3 bases are TGCGCCAGCAGTGAGTCTCCTACTACTGGGTCCGAGCAGTACTTC.

In its sample, this clone was seen a few times. J is TRBJ1-4 and V is TRBV28, with unresolved D. Germline assignment: CDR1 MDHEN and CDR2 SYDVKM. Trimming pared 5 bases from V and 5 bases from J, leaving 18 bases between. The CDR3 sequence is 16 residues long. The CDR3 coding sequence is TGTGCCAGCAGTCCCTCCGAGGGTTTGGGGAATGAAAAACTGTTTTTT. Its protein is CASSPSEGLGNEKLFF.

The V and J genes are TRBV6-5 and TRBJ2-7, with D hard to call. V was shortened by 6 bases and J by 4 bases, with 4 bases between the two germline ends. Germline CDR1 MNHEY, CDR2 SVGAGI. The CDR3 loop spans 10 amino acids. The CDR3 region has the DNA TGTGCCAGCAGCTTATACGAGCAGTACTTC. Protein: CASSLYEQYF.

This clone was picked up one time. The CDR3 nucleotides are TGTGCCAGTAGTATGAGCGACTCTGGGGCCAACGTCCTGACTTTC. It is translated as CASSMSDSGANVLTF. The chain recombines TRBV19 with TRBJ2-6; D call uncertain. This CDR3 is 15 amino acids long. Germline CDR1 and CDR2: LNHDA and SQIVND (reference sequence). V lost 3 bases and J lost 0, with 6 bases in between.

The chain combines TRBV5-1 with TRBJ2-5, with D uncertain. The V end was cut by 0 bases, the J end by 2 bases, with 5 bases between. The CDR3 is made up of 13 amino acids. Germline assignment: CDR1 SGHRS and CDR2 YFSETQ. The CDR3 DNA is TGCGCCAGCAGCTTGGACAAACAAGAGACCCAGTACTTC. Its protein is CASSLDKQETQYF.